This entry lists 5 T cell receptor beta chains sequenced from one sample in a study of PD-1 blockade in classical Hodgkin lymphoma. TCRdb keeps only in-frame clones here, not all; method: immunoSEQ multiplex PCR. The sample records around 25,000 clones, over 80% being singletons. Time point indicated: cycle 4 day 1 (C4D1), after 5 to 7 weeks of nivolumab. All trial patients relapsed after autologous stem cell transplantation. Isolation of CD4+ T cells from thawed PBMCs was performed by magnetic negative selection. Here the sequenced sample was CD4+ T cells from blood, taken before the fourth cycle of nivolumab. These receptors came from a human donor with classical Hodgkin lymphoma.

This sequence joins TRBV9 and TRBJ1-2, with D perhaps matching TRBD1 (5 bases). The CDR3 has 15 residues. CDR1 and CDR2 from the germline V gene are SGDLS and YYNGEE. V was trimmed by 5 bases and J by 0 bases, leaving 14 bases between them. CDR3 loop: CASSLGASANYGYTF. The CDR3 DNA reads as TGTGCCAGCAGTCTTGGGGCCTCAGCTAACTATGGCTACACCTTC.

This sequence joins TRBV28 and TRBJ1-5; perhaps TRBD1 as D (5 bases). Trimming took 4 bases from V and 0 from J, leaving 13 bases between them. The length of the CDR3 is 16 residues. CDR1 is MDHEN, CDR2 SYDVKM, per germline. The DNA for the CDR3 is TGTGCCAGCAGTTCTACCGAGGGGTATAGCAATCAGCCCCAGCATTTT. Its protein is CASSSTEGYSNQPQHF.

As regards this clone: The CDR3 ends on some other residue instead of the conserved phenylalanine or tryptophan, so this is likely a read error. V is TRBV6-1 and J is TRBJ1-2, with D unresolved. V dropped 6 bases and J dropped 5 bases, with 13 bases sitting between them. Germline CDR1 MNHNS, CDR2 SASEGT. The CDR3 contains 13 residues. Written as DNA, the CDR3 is TGTGCCAGCAGAGGAGGGCCGGGGTATGGCTACACCCTC. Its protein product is CASRGGPGYGYTL.

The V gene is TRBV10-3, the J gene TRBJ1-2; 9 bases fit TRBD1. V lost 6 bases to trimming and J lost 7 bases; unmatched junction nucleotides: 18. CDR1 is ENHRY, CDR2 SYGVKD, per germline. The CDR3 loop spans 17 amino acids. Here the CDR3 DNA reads TGTGCCATCAGCCAGCACACAGGGGGCGAGAGAGGAGCTGGCTACACCTTC. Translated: CAISQHTGGERGAGYTF.

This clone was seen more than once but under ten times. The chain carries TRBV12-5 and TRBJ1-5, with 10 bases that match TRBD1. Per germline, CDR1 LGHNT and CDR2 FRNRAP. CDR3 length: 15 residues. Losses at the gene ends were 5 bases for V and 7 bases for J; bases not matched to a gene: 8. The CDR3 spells CASGTTGTGAQPQHF. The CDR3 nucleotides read TGTGCTAGTGGTACCACCGGGACAGGGGCCCAGCCCCAGCATTTT.